This T cell receptor beta chain is drawn from a study of blood T cell repertoires in COVID-19. In the study overall: Sites in the United States, Italy and Spain provided acute and convalescent COVID-19 samples. The analysed material was cDNA or gDNA that came from T cells, B-cell-depleted T cells, or PBMCs.

V was clipped by 2 bases and J by 4 bases; unmatched bases: 5. The CDR3 totals 14 residues. The germline V gene has CDR1 SGHRS and CDR2 YFSETQ. As handled by the study authors: How many nucleated cells were present was estimated from reference gene primer amplification. Measured with immunoSEQ multiplex PCR; TCRdb has only the in-frame clones, and not every one. The V and J calls and the clone size are those of that table, but D and trimming were determined from the DNA. The sample has under 200,000 clones; 79% are singletons. This chain connects TRBV5-1 to TRBJ1-1; 7 bases match TRBD1. The sequence derives from a man aged 60-69 years with active or convalescent COVID-19. Specimen: peripheral blood. The CDR3 DNA follows: TGCGCCAGCAGCTTTGGGAAGGGGGCCACTGAAGCTTTCTTT. It yields the protein CASSFGKGATEAFF.